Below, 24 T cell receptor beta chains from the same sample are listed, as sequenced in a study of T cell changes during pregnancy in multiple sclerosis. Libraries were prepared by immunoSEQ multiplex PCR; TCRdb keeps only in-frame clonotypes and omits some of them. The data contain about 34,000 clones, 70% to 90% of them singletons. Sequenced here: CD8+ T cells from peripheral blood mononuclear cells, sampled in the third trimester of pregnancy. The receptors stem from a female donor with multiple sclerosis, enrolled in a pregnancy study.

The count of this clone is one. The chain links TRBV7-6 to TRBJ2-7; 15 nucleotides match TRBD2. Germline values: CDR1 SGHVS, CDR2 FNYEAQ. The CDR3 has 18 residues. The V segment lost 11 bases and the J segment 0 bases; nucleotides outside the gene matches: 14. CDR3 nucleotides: TGTGCCGGCAATGGACTAGCGGGGGGGCTGGGGTTCTCCTACGAGCAGTACTTC. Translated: CAGNGLAGGLGFSYEQYF.

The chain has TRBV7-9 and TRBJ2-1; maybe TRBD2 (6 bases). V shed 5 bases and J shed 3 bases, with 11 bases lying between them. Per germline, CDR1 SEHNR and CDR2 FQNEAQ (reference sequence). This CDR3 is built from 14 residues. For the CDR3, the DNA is TGTGCCAGCAGCCTGGGACTGTTCTACAATGAGCAGTTCTTC. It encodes CASSLGLFYNEQFF.

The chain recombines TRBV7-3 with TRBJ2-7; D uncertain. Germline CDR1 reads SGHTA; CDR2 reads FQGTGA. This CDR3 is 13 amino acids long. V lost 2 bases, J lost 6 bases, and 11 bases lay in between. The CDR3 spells CASSLVESSEQYF. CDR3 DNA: TGTGCCAGCAGCTTAGTTGAATCTAGCGAGCAGTACTTC.

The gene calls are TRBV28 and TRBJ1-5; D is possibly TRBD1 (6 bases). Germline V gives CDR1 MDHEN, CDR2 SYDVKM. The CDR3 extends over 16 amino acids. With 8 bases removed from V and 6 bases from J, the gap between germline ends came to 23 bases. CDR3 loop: CASYPLRGRGFQPQHF. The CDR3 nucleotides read TGTGCCAGCTACCCTCTCAGGGGACGGGGTTTTCAGCCCCAGCATTTT.

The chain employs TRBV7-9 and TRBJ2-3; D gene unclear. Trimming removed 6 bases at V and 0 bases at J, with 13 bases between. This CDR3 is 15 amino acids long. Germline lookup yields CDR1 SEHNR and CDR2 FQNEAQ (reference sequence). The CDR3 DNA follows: TGTGCCAGCAGGTCTAGGTCCACTAGCACAGATACGCAGTATTTT. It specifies CASRSRSTSTDTQYF.

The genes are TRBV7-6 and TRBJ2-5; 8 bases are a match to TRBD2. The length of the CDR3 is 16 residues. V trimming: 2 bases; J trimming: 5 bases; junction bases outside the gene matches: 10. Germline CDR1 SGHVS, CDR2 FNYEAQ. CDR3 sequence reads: CASSLQTGGWSETQYF. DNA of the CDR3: TGTGCCAGCAGCTTACAGACGGGGGGGTGGTCGGAGACCCAGTACTTC. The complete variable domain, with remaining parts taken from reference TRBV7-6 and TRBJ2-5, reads GAGVSQSPRYKVTKRGQDVALRCDPISGHVSLYWYRQALGQGPEFLTYFNYEAQQDKSGLPNDRFSAERPEGSISTLTIQRTEQRDSAMYRCASSLQTGGWSETQYFGPGTRLLVL.

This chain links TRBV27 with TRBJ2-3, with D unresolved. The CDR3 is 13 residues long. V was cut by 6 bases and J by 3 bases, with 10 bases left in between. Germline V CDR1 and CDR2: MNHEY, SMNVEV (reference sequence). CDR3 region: CASSVSRTDTQYF. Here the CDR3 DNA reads TGTGCCAGCAGCGTCTCCAGAACAGATACGCAGTATTTT.

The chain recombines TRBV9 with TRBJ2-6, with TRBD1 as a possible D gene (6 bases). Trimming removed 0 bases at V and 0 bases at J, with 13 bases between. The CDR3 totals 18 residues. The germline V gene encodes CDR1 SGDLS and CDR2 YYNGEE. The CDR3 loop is CASSVGGQLSSGANVLTF. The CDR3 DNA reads TGTGCCAGCAGCGTAGGGGGACAACTGAGCTCTGGGGCCAACGTCCTGACTTTC.

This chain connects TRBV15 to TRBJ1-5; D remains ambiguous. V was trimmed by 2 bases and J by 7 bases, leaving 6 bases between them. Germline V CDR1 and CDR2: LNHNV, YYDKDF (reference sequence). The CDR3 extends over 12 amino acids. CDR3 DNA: TGTGCCACCAGCAGACCTCCCCAGCCCCAGCATTTT. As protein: CATSRPPQPQHF.

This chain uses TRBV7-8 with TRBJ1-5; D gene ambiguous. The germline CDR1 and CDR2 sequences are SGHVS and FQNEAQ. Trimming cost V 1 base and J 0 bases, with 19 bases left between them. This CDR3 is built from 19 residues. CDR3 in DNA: TGTGCCAGCAGCTTAGTCGGCAGCCCTGGAGTGATTAGCAATCAGCCCCAGCATTTT. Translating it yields CASSLVGSPGVISNQPQHF. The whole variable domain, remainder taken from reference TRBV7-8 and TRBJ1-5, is GAGVSQSPRYKVAKRGQDVALRCDPISGHVSLFWYQQALGQGPEFLTYFQNEAQLDKSGLPSDRFFAERPEGSVSTLKIQRTQQEDSAVYLCASSLVGSPGVISNQPQHFGDGTRLSIL.

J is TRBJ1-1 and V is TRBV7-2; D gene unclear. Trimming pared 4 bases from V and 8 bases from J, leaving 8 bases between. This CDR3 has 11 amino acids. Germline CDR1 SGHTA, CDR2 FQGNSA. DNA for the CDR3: TGTGCCAGCAGCTCCCGGGTCGAAGCTTTCTTT. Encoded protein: CASSSRVEAFF.

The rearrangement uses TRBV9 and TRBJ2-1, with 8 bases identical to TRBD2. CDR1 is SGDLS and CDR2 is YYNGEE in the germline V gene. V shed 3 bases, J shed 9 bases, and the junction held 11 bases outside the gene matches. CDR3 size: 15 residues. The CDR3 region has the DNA TGTGCCAGCAGCGAAGGGTTAGCGGGAAGTTTTGAGCAGTTCTTC. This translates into CASSEGLAGSFEQFF.

CDR3 region: CAILGGRGPIYGYTF. CDR3 DNA: TGTGCCATCCTAGGTGGGCGGGGGCCCATCTATGGCTACACCTTC. The chain carries TRBV10-3 and TRBJ1-2, with D possibly matching TRBD1 (6 bases). The CDR3 contains 15 residues. V gave up 8 bases and J gave up 4 bases, with 20 bases separating them. Germline CDR1 ENHRY, CDR2 SYGVKD.

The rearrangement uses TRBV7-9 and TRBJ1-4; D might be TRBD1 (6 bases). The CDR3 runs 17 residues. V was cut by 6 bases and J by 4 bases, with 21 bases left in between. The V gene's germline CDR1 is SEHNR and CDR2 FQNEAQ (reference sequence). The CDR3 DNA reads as TGTGCCAGCAGGGAAGAAAGACAGGAGCCAGTTAATGAAAAACTGTTTTTT. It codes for CASREERQEPVNEKLFF.

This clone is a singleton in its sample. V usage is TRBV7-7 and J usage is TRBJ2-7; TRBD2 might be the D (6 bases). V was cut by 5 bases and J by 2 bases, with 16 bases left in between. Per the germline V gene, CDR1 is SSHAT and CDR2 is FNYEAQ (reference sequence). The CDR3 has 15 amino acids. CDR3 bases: TGTGCCAGCAGCCCTTCTCTGGGGACTCCCTACGAGCAGTACTTC. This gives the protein CASSPSLGTPYEQYF.

Written as DNA, the CDR3 is TGTGCCAGCCGTAAGGAGTACTACGAGCAGTACTTC. Its protein is CASRKEYYEQYF. The chain is built from TRBV7-9 and TRBJ2-7; D is unclear. V was trimmed by 8 bases and J by 3 bases, leaving 11 bases between them. Germline CDR1 and CDR2: SEHNR and FQNEAQ (reference sequence). This CDR3 has 12 amino acids.

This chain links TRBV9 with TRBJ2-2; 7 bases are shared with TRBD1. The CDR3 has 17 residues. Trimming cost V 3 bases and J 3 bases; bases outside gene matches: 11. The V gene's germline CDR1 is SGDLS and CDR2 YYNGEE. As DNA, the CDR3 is TGTGCCAGCAGCGCCGGGGTGACAGGGCCGCACACCGGGGAGCTGTTTTTT. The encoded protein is CASSAGVTGPHTGELFF.

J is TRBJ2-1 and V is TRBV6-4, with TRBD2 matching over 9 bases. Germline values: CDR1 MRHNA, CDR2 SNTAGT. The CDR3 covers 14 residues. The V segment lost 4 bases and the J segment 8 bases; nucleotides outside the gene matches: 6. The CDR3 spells CASSGTSDGDEQFF. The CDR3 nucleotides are TGTGCCAGCAGTGGGACTAGCGACGGGGATGAGCAGTTCTTC.

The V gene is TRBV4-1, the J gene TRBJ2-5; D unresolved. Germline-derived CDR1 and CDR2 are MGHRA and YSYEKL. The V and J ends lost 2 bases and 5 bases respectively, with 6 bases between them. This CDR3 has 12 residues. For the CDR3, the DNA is TGCGCCAGCAGCCAAAACCGGGAGACCCAGTACTTC. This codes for CASSQNRETQYF.

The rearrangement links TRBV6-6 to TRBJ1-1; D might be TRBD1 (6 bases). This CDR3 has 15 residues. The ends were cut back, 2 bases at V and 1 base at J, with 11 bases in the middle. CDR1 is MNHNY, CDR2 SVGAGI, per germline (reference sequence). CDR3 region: CASSYGGAGNTEAFF. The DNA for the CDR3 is TGTGCCAGCAGTTACGGGGGGGCAGGGAACACTGAAGCTTTCTTT.

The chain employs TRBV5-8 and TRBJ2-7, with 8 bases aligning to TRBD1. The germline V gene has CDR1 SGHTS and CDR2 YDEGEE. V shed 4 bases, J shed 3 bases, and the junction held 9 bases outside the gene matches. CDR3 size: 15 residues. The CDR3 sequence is CASSLRQGTDYEQYF. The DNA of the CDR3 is TGTGCCAGCAGCCTCCGACAGGGGACTGACTACGAGCAGTACTTC.

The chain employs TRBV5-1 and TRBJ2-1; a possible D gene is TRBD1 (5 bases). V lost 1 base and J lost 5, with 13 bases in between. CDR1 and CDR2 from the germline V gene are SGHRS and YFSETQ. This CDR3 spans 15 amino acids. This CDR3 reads CASSLLGAFNNEQFF. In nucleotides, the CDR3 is TGCGCCAGCAGCTTGCTAGGGGCGTTTAACAATGAGCAGTTCTTC.

This CDR3 is CASSVETGTGTEAFF. The CDR3 coding sequence is TGTGCCAGCAGCGTAGAGACAGGGACCGGCACTGAAGCTTTCTTT. J is TRBJ1-1 and V is TRBV9; 7 bases agree with TRBD1. Trimming removed 0 bases from V and 4 bases from J; junction bases left unmatched: 6. The CDR3 runs 15 residues. CDR1 SGDLS and CDR2 YYNGEE come from the germline V gene.

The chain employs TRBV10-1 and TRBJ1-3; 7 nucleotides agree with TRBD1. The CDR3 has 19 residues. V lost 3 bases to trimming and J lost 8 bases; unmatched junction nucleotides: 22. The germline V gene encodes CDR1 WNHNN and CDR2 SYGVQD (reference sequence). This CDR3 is CASSEGLGQANLMRDTIYF. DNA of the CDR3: TGCGCCAGCAGTGAAGGGTTAGGACAGGCCAATCTAATGAGGGACACCATATATTTT.